A selection of T cell receptor beta chains follows, all from one sample in a study of cytomegalovirus exposure and HLA in healthy donors. Only in-frame clones appear in the TCRdb table, and some are missing; sequencing was by immunoSEQ multiplex PCR. The table includes about 96,000 clones, around 80% detected once. Material: PBMCs. These receptors all stem from a man aged 30 to 39 in good health and CMV-seronegative. Both conserved end residues are part of each CDR3. The D gene is left open where the match is weak. Rows may omit the clone size; those that give it use once, few, many or a size class.

>NA|TRBV19|NA|TRBJ1-1
CASSPGRGAFF
TGTGCCAGTAGTCCAGGCAGGGGAGCTTTCTTT
>NA|TRBV2|few|TRBJ1-1
CASSEIWPTEMNTEAFF
TGTGCCAGCAGTGAAATTTGGCCGACAGAGATGAACACTGAAGCTTTCTTT
>TRBD1|TRBV14|NA|TRBJ1-2
CASSIYRGPTYGYTF
TGTGCCAGCAGCATTTACAGGGGCCCAACCTATGGCTACACCTTC
>NA|TRBV13|NA|TRBJ2-5
CASSLRQGETQYF
TGTGCCAGCAGCTTGCGGCAGGGGGAGACCCAGTACTTC
>NA|TRBV6-6|NA|TRBJ2-2
CASSTGWTGELFF
TGTGCCAGCAGTACAGGGTGGACCGGGGAGCTGTTTTTT
>TRBD1|TRBV12-5|NA|TRBJ1-1
CASGLDRGLNTEAFF
TGTGCTAGTGGTTTGGACAGGGGGTTGAACACTGAAGCTTTCTTT
>NA|TRBV19|NA|TRBJ2-7
CASSIDHTNPYEQYF
TGTGCCAGTAGTATAGACCATACTAACCCCTACGAGCAGTACTTC
>NA|TRBV7-6|NA|TRBJ2-1
CASSLTGLYNEQFF
TGTGCCAGCAGCTTAACAGGCCTCTACAATGAGCAGTTCTTC
>NA|TRBV2|NA|TRBJ2-3
CASSLGADTQYF
TGTGCCAGCAGCTTAGGGGCGGATACGCAGTATTTT
>NA|TRBV18|NA|TRBJ2-5
CASSPSGDVETQYF
TGTGCCAGCTCACCATCGGGTGATGTGGAGACCCAGTACTTC
>NA|TRBV6-1|NA|TRBJ1-5
CASSSYPQPQHF
TGTGCCAGCAGTTCCTACCCTCAGCCCCAGCATTTT
>TRBD1|TRBV19|NA|TRBJ2-3
CASGQGDTQYF
TGTGCCAGTGGACAGGGAGATACGCAGTATTTT
>TRBD1|TRBV9|NA|TRBJ1-3
CASSARDSSSGNTIYF
TGTGCCAGCAGCGCCAGGGACAGTAGCTCTGGAAACACCATATATTTT
>NA|TRBV5-6|NA|TRBJ1-5
CASSRRGSNQPQHF
TGTGCCAGCAGCCGGCGGGGCAGCAATCAGCCCCAGCATTTT
>NA|TRBV6-6|NA|TRBJ1-2
CASSPEGESGYTF
TGTGCCAGCAGTCCGGAGGGAGAGAGTGGCTACACCTTC
>TRBD1|TRBV6-5|NA|TRBJ2-1
CASSYRTGTGGNEQFF
TGTGCCAGCAGTTACCGAACCGGGACAGGGGGCAATGAGCAGTTCTTC
>NA|TRBV28|NA|TRBJ1-3
CASSLWLAVEGNTIYF
TGTGCCAGCAGTTTATGGCTGGCAGTTGAAGGAAACACCATATATTTT
>TRBD1|TRBV4-1|NA|TRBJ2-7
CASSQGQGVSYEQYF
TGCGCCAGCAGCCAAGGACAGGGAGTCTCCTACGAGCAGTACTTC
>NA|TRBV5-1|NA|TRBJ2-1
CASSLDGSSYNEQFF
TGCGCCAGCAGCTTGGATGGGAGCTCCTACAATGAGCAGTTCTTC
>NA|TRBV7-2|NA|TRBJ2-7
CASSLLGRSYEQYF
TGTGCCAGCAGCTTATTGGGCCGGTCCTACGAGCAGTACTTC
>NA|TRBV9|NA|TRBJ2-6
CASSPGQIVPGANVLTF
TGTGCCAGCAGCCCTGGACAGATAGTCCCTGGGGCCAACGTCCTGACTTTC
>NA|TRBV6-1|NA|TRBJ2-7
CASRIYRESGEQYF
TGTGCCAGCAGAATTTACAGGGAATCGGGCGAGCAGTACTTC
>NA|TRBV29-1|NA|TRBJ2-1
CSPRTMIGCPYNEQFF
TGCAGCCCCCGCACAATGATCGGGTGCCCTTACAATGAGCAGTTCTTC
>NA|TRBV27|NA|TRBJ2-3
CASSFRDLDTQYF
TGTGCCAGCAGTTTCCGGGATTTGGATACGCAGTATTTT
>NA|TRBV6-4|NA|TRBJ1-1
CASSARLDQEAFF
TGTGCCAGCAGTGCCCGTCTAGATCAAGAAGCTTTCTTT
>NA|TRBV9|NA|TRBJ1-4
CASSGAGVNEKLFF
TGTGCCAGCAGCGGGGCAGGCGTAAATGAAAAACTGTTTTTT
>TRBD1|TRBV7-3|NA|TRBJ1-1
CASSSYGGQEAFF
TGTGCCAGCAGCTCCTATGGGGGACAGGAAGCTTTCTTT